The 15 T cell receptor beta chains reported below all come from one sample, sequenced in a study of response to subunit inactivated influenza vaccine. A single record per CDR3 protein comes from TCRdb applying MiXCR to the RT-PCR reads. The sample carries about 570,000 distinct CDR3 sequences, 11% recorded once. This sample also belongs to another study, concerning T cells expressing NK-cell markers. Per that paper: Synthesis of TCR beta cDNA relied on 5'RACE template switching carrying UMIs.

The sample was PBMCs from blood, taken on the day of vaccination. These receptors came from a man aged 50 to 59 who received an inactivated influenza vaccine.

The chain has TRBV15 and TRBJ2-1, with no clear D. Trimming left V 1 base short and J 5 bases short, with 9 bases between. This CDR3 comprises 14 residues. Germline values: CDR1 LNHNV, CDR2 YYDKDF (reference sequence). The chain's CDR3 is CATSRGSNNNEQFF. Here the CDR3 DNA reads TGTGCCACCAGCAGAGGTTCTAACAACAATGAGCAGTTCTTC. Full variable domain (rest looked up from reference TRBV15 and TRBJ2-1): DAMVIQNPRYQVTQFGKPVTLSCSQTLNHNVMYWYQQKSSQAPKLLFHYYDKDFNNEADTPDNFQSRRPNTSFCFLDIRSPGLGDTAMYLCATSRGSNNNEQFFGPGTRLTVL.

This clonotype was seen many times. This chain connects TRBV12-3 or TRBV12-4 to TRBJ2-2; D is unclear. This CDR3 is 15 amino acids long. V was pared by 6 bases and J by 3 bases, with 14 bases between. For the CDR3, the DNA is TGTGCCAGCAGCCCCATGGGGTTTGACACCGGGGAGCTGTTTTTT. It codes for CASSPMGFDTGELFF.

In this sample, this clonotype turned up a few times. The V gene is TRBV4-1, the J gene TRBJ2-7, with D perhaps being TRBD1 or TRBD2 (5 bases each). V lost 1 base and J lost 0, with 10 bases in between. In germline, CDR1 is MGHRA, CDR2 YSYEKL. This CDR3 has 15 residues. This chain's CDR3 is CASSQGRGVSYEQYF. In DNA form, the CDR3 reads TGCGCCAGCAGCCAAGGAAGGGGAGTCTCCTACGAGCAGTACTTC.

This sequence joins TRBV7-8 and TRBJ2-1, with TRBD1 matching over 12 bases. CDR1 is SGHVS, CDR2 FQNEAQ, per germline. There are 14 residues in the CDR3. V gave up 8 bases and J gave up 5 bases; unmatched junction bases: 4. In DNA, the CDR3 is TGTGCCAGCGGGACAGGGGGCTTTAACAATGAGCAGTTCTTC. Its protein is CASGTGGFNNEQFF.

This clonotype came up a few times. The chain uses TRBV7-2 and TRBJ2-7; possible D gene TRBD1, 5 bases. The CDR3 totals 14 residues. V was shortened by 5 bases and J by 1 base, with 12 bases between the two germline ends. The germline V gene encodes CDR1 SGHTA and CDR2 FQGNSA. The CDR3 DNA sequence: TGTGCCAGCAGCACCCGAAGACAGTCCTACGAGCAGTACTTC. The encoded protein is CASSTRRQSYEQYF.

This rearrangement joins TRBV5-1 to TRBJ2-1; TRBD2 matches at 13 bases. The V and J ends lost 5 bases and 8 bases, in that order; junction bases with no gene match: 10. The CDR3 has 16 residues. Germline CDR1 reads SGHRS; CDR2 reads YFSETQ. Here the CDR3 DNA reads TGCGCCAGCAGAGAACTAGCGGGAGGGCCGTTCGATGAGCAGTTCTTC. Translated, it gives CASRELAGGPFDEQFF.

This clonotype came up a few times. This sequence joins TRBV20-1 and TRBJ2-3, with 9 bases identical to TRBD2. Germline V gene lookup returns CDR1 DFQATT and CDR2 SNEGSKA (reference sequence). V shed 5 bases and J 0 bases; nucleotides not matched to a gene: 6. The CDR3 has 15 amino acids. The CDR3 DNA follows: TGCAGTGCTGAAAATAGCGGGAGTAGCACAGATACGCAGTATTTT. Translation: CSAENSGSSTDTQYF.

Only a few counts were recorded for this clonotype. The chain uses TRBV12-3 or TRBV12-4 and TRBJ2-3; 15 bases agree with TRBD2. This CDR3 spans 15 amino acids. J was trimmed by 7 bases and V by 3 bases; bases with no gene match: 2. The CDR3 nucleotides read TGTGCCAGCAGTTTGGGGACTAGCGGGGGGAATACGCAGTATTTT. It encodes CASSLGTSGGNTQYF.

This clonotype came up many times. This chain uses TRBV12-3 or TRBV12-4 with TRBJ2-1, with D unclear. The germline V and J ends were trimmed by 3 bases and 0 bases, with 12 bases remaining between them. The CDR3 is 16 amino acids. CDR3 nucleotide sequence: TGTGCCAGCAGTTTCGACCGTACCCTCTCCTACAATGAGCAGTTCTTC. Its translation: CASSFDRTLSYNEQFF.

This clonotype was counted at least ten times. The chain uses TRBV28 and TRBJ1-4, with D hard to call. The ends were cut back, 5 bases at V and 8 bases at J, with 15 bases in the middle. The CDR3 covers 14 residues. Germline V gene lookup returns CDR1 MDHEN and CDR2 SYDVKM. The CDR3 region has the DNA TGTGCCAGCAGTCCCCAGGCCAGTTGGGAAAAACTGTTTTTT. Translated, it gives CASSPQASWEKLFF.

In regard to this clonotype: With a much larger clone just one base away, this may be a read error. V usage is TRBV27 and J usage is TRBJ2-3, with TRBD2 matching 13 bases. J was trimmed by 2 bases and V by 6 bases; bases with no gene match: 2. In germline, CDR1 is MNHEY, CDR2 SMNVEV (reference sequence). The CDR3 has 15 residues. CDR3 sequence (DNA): TGTGCCAGCAGGGGACTAGCGGGAAACACAGATACGCAGTATTTT. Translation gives CASRGLAGNTDTQYF.

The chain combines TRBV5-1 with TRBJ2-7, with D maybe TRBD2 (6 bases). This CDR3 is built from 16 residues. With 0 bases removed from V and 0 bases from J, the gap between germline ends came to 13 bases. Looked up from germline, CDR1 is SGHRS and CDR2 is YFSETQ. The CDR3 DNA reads TGCGCCAGCAGCTTGGAGGCGAGACTAGGCTCCTACGAGCAGTACTTC. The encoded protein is CASSLEARLGSYEQYF.

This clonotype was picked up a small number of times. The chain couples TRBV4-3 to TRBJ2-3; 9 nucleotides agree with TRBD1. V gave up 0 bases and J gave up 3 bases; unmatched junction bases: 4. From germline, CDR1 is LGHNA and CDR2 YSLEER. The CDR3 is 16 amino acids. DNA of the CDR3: TGCGCCAGCAGCCAAGATCTCGGACAGGGGACAGATACGCAGTATTTT. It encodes CASSQDLGQGTDTQYF.

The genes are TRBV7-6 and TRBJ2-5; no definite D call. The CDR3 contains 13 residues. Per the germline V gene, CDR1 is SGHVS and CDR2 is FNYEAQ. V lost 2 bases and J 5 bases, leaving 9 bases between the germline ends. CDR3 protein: CASSLSVVETQYF. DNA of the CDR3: TGTGCCAGCAGCTTAAGTGTCGTTGAGACCCAGTACTTC.

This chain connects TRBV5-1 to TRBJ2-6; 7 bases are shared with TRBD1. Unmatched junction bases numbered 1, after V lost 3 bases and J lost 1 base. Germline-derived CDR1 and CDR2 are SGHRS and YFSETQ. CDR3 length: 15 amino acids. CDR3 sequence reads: CASSSRGSGANVLTF. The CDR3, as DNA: TGCGCCAGCAGCTCCAGGGGGTCTGGGGCCAACGTCCTGACTTTC.